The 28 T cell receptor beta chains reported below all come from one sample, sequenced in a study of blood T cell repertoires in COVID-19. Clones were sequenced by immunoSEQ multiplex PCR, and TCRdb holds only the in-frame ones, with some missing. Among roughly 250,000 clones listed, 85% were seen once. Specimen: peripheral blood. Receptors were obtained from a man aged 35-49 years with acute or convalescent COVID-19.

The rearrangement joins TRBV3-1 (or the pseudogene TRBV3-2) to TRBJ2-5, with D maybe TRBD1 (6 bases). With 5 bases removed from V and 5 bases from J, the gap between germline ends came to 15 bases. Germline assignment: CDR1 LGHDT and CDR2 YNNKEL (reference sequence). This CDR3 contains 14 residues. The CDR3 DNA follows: TGTGCCAGCAGCGACCGAGACAGGAGGGAGACCCAGTACTTC. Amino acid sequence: CASSDRDRRETQYF.

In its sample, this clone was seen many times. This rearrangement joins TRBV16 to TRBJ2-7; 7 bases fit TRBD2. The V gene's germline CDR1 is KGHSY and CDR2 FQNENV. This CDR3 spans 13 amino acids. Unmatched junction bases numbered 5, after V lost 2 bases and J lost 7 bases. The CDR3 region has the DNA TGTGCCAGCAGCCAAAGCAAAGCGGGGGAGCAGTACTTC. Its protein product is CASSQSKAGEQYF.

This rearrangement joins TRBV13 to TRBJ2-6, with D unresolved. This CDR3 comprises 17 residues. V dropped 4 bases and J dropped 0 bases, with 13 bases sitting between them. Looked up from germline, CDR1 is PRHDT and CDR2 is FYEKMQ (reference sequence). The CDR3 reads CASSSPRSGSGANVLTF. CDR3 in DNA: TGTGCCAGCAGCTCCCCCCGGAGTGGCTCTGGGGCCAACGTCCTGACTTTC.

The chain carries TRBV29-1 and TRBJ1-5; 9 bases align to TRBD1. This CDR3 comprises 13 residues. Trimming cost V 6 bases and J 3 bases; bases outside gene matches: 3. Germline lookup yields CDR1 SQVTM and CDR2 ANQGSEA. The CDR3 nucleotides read TGCAGCGTCTGGACAGGGGACAATCAGCCCCAGCATTTT. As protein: CSVWTGDNQPQHF.

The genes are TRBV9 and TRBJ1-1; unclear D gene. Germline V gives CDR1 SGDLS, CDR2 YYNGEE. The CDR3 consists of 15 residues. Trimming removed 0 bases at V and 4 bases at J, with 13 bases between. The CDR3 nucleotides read TGTGCCAGCAGCGTAGAAGGGAGGGTGAGCACTGAAGCTTTCTTT. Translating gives CASSVEGRVSTEAFF.

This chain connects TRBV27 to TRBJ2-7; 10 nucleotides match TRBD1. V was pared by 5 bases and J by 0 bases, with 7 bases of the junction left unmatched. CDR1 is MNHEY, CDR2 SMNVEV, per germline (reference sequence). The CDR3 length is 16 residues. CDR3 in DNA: TGTGCCAGCAGTCCGGGACAGGGGCGGACCTCCTACGAGCAGTACTTC. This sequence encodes CASSPGQGRTSYEQYF.

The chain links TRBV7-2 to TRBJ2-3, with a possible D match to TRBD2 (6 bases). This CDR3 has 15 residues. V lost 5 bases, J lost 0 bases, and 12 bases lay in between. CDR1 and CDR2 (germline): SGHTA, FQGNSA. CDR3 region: CASSRTISSTDTQYF. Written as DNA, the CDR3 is TGTGCCAGCAGCCGGACTATTTCTAGCACAGATACGCAGTATTTT.

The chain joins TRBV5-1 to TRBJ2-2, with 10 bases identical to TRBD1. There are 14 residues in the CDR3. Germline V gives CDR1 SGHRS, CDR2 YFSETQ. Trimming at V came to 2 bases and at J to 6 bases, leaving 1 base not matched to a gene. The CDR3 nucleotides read TGCGCCAGCAGCTTCGGACAGGGGGCCGGGGAGCTGTTTTTT. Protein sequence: CASSFGQGAGELFF.

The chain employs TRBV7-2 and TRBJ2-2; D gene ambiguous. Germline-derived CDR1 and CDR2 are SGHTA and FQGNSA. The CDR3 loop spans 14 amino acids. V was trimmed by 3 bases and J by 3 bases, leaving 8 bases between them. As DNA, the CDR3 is TGTGCCAGCAGCTTCCGGGTGGACACCGGGGAGCTGTTTTTT. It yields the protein CASSFRVDTGELFF. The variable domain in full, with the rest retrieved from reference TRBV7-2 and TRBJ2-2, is GAGVSQSPSNKVTEKGKDVELRCDPISGHTALYWYRQSLGQGLEFLIYFQGNSAPDKSGLPSDRFSAERTGGSVSTLTIQRTQQEDSAVYLCASSFRVDTGELFFGEGSRLTVL.

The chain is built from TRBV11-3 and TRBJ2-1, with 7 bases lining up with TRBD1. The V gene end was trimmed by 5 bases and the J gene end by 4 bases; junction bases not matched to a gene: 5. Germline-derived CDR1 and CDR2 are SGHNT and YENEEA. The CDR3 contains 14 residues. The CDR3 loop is CASSRTGVYNEQFF. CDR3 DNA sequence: TGTGCCAGCAGCCGCACAGGGGTTTACAATGAGCAGTTCTTC.

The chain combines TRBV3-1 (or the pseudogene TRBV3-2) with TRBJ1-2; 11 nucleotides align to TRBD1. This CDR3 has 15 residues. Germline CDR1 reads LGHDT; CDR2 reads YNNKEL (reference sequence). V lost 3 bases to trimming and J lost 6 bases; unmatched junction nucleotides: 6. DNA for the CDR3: TGTGCCAGCAGCCAGGTCGGACAGGGGGCGAATGGCTACACCTTC. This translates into CASSQVGQGANGYTF.

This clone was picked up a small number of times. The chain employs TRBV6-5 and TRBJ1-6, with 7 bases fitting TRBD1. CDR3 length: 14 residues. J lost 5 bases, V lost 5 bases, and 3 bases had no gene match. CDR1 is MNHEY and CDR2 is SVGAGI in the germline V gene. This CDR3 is CASSQTGNNSPLHF. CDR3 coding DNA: TGTGCCAGCAGTCAGACAGGGAATAATTCACCCCTCCACTTT.

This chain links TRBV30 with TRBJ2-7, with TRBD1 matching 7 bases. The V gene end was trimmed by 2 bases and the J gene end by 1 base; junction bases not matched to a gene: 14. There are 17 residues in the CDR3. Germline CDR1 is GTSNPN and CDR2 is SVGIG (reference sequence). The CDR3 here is CAWSRLQRGQGSYEQYF. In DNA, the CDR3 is TGTGCCTGGAGTAGATTACAGAGGGGGCAAGGTTCCTACGAGCAGTACTTC.

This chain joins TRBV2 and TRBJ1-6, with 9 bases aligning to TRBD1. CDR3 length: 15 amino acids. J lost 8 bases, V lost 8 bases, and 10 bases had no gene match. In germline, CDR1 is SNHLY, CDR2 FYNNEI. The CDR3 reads CASGLSRTGDSPLHF. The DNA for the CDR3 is TGTGCCAGCGGGTTATCGAGGACAGGGGATTCACCCCTCCACTTT.

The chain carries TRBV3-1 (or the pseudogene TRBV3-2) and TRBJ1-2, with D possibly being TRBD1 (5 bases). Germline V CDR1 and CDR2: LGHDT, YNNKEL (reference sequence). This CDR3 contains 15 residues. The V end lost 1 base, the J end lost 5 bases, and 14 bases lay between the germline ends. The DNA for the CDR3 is TGTGCCAGCAGCCAAGCTTATGGGGCAGGGTATGGCTACACCTTC. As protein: CASSQAYGAGYGYTF.

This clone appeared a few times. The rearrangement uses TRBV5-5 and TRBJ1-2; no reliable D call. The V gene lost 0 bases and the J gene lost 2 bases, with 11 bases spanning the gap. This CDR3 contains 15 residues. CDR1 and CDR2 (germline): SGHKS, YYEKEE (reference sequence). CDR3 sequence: CASSLGGGINYGYTF. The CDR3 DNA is TGTGCCAGCAGCTTGGGGGGAGGGATCAACTATGGCTACACCTTC.

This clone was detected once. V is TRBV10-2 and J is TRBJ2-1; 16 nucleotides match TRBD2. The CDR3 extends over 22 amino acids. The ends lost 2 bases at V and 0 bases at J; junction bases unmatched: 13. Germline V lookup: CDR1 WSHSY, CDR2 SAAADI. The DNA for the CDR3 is TGCGCCAGCAGTGAGATTTTTGGCTATGGGACTAGCGGGGGGGCCTCCTACAATGAGCAGTTCTTC. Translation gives CASSEIFGYGTSGGASYNEQFF.

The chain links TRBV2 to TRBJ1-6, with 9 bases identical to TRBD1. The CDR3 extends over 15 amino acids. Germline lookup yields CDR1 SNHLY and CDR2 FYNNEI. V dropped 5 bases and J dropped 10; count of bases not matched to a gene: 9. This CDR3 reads CASSPTTGGKSPLHF. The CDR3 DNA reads TGTGCCAGCAGTCCGACGACAGGGGGGAAATCACCCCTCCACTTT.

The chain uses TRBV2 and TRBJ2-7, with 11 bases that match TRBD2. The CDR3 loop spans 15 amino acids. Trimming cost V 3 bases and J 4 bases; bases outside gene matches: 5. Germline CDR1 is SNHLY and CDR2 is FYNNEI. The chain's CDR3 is CASSDPGLAVYEQYF. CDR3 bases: TGTGCCAGCAGTGACCCGGGACTAGCGGTATACGAGCAGTACTTC. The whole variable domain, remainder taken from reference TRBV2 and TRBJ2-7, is EPEVTQTPSHQVTQMGQEVILRCVPISNHLYFYWYRQILGQKVEFLVSFYNNEISEKSEIFDDQFSVERPDGSNFTLKIRSTKLEDSAMYFCASSDPGLAVYEQYFGPGTRLTVT.

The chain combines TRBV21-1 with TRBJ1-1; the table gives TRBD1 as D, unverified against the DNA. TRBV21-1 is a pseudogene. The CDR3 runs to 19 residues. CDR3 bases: TGTGCCAGCAGCAACACAGACAGGGGGGGGTCCGATATGAACACTGAAGCTTTCTTT. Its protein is CASSNTDRGGSDMNTEAFF.

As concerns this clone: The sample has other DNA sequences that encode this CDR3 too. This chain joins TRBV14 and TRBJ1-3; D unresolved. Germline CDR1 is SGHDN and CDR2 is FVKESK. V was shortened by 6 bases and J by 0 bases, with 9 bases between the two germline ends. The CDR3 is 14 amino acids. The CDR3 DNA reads TGTGCCAGCAGTCGAACGAGCTCTGGAAACACCATATATTTT. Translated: CASSRTSSGNTIYF.

CDR3 sequence (DNA): TGTGCCAGCAGCGACAAGAGAGCCGGGACTGAAGCTTTCTTT. It encodes CASSDKRAGTEAFF. The J gene is TRBJ1-1, the V gene TRBV9; the D is unclear. Germline V lookup: CDR1 SGDLS, CDR2 YYNGEE. The V end was cut by 3 bases, the J end by 5 bases, with 14 bases between. CDR3 length: 14 amino acids.

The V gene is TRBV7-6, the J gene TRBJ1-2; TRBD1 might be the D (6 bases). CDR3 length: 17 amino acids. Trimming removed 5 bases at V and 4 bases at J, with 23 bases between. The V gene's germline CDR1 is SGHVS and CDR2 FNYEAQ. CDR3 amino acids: CASSPETFQGIVYGYTF. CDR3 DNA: TGTGCCAGCAGCCCTGAGACCTTTCAGGGGATTGTCTATGGCTACACCTTC.

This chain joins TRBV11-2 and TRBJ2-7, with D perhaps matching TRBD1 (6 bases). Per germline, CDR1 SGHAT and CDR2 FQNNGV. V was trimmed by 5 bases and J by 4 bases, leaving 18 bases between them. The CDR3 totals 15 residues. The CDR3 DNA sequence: TGTGCCAGCAGCCAACCCTTGGACAGCCGATACGAGCAGTACTTC. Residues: CASSQPLDSRYEQYF.

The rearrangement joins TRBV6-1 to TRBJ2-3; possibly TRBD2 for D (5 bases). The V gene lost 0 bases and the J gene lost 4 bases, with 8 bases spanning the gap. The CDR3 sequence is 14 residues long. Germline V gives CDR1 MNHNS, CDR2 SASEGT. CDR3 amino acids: CASSEATTADTQYF. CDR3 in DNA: TGTGCCAGCAGTGAAGCGACTACCGCAGATACGCAGTATTTT.

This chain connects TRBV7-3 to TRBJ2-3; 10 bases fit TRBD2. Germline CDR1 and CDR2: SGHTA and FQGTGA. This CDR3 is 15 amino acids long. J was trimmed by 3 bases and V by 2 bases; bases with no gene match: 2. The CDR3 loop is CASSLSSGGTDTQYF. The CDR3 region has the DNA TGTGCCAGCAGCTTATCTAGCGGGGGAACAGATACGCAGTATTTT.

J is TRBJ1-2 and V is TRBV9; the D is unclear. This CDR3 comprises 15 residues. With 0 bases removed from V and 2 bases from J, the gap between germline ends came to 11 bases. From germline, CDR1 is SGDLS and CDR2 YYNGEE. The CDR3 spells CASSVDPGLNYGYTF. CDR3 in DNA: TGTGCCAGCAGCGTAGACCCGGGGTTAAACTATGGCTACACCTTC.

The CDR3 loop reads CASSREAGGGSPGDTQYF. In nucleotides, the CDR3 is TGTGCCAGCAGCCGGGAGGCGGGCGGGGGGTCGCCAGGAGATACGCAGTATTTT. J is TRBJ2-3 and V is TRBV9; 8 nucleotides match TRBD2. The germline CDR1 and CDR2 sequences are SGDLS and YYNGEE. The CDR3 sequence is 18 residues long. Unmatched junction bases numbered 18, after V lost 4 bases and J lost 5 bases. The whole variable domain, filled in from reference TRBV9 and TRBJ2-3, reads DSGVTQTPKHLITATGQRVTLRCSPRSGDLSVYWYQQSLDQGLQFLIQYYNGEERAKGNILERFSAQQFPDLHSELNLSSLELGDSALYFCASSREAGGGSPGDTQYFGPGTRLTVL.